The text below deals with one TCR beta chain. Its antigen is unknown. No clone much larger than this one lies a single base away; base qualities are absent. In light of the paper, this sample's time point label describes: 180 days after allo-HCT. Recipient blood was collected about 28 days before transplant and at days 30, 100 and 180 after transplant. Using Nuclei Lysis Solution, genomic DNA was extracted from unfractionated peripheral blood mononuclear cells that were either fresh or cryopreserved. The junction carries 14 bases between V and J, which are trimmed by 6 bases and 8 bases respectively. Per the germline V gene, MNHEY is the CDR1 and SVGAGI is the CDR2. Spanning cysteine to phenylalanine, the CDR3 consists of 13 amino acids. Only CDR3 DNA remains: 39 bases, in frame from the first base. The source of the sample is a study of T cell clonotyping in hematopoietic cell transplantation (dated by TCRdb to about 2021). With regard to the full study: A total of under 150 blood samples were collected in the study from about 40 consecutive transplant recipients and their related donors. Patient recruitment ran from late 2015 to early 2017, and follow-up continued until late 2020 or death. Here is what the overall study found, with its caveats: Broader posttransplant TCR repertoire diversity was predicted by donor and pretransplant recipient Inverse Simpson Index values. Only a small fraction of recipient repertoires overlapped donor repertoires, with over 95% appearing de novo at the given depth. After transplant, TCR diversity in recipients dropped, and pathologically expanded clonotypes climbed progressively between day 30 and day 180. The sample size was limited, and because cells were not sorted, the contributions of CD4 and CD8 repertoires could not be separated.

The immunoSEQ assay, a bias-controlled multiplex PCR using V- and J-specific primers, was used to amplify TCR beta CDR3 regions from genomic DNA. In a second PCR step, the CDR3 amplicons were tagged with a proprietary barcode plus Illumina adapter sequences. An Illumina MiSeq instrument was used to sequence the CDR3 libraries. The original pipeline was this. Export and quality control were performed with immunoSEQ Analyzer 3.0, and downstream analyses were performed with R Bioconductor and Immunarch. Repertoire metrics were calculated using only productive rearrangements within the normalized downsampled data set. In the normalized cohort, clonotypes with more than 5 templates were defined as pathologically expanded. The Inverse Simpson Index was used to measure repertoire diversity. To capture all clonotypes, the CMV-specificity analyses were run on the non-normalized data set. TCRdb stores this immuneACCESS table with in-frame sequences only. Part of the clones is absent; in the studies checked, under half of the shortfall reflects unresolved V genes, and no reason is known for the rest. That table furnishes V, J and clone size, whereas the DNA furnished D and trimming. Counted in this sample were around 9,700 clones; about 89% of them appeared once. The ten largest clonotypes hold 38% of the sample.

The sequence is built from TRBV6-5 and TRBJ2-1; the D gene is perhaps TRBD1, from 5 matching bases. This TCR came from a male patient aged 60 to 75 who had an allogeneic stem cell transplant from an unrelated donor, so the T cells may come from the graft donor. Some clones in this sample may be carry-over from other donors' samples. The starting material was PBMCs, obtained 180 days after allogeneic stem cell transplant. The encoded CDR3 is CASSPAGIHEQFF. The DNA sequence is TGTGCCAGCAGCCCCGCAGGGATCCATGAGCAGTTCTTC.